One sample yielded the 31 T cell receptor beta chains listed below, sequenced in a study of beta chain features in type 1 diabetes. The isolated RNA, all of it, was reverse transcribed, so expressed TCRB transcripts were what got sequenced. Sequencing used immunoSEQ multiplex PCR; TCRdb keeps in-frame clones, though not all of them. The sample has hundreds of thousands of clones; approximately 30% are singletons. The material sequenced was naive CD4+ T cells from blood. The receptors derive from a man aged 18 to 35 in good health.

The genes are TRBV28 and TRBJ2-4; D is undetermined. The CDR3 loop spans 15 amino acids. Trimming removed 2 bases at V and 0 bases at J, with 8 bases between. The germline V gene has CDR1 MDHEN and CDR2 SYDVKM. The CDR3 sequence: CASSLVPRAKNIQYF. Written as DNA, the CDR3 is TGTGCCAGCAGTTTAGTGCCCCGAGCCAAAAACATTCAGTACTTC.

The CDR3 nucleotides read TGTGCCTGGAGTACGAAAAATGAGCAGTTCTTC. Amino acid sequence: CAWSTKNEQFF. The chain has TRBV30 and TRBJ2-1; D gene unclear. CDR1 is GTSNPN and CDR2 is SVGIG in the germline V gene (reference sequence). The CDR3 loop spans 11 amino acids. V was shortened by 2 bases and J by 7 bases, with 6 bases between the two germline ends.

Concerning this clone itself: A junction boundary mismatches the germline segment, possibly from a read error. The V call is TRBV7-7, the J call TRBJ2-1; 8 bases are a match to TRBD1. The CDR3 sequence is 14 residues long. The germline V gene has CDR1 SSHAT and CDR2 FNYEAQ (reference sequence). CDR3 in DNA: TGTGCTAGCAGCCAACGTCCGACAGGGGATGAGCAGTTCTTC. As protein: CASSQRPTGDEQFF.

This clone was seen a few times. Other DNA variants within this sample encode the same CDR3. CDR3 sequence: CAWSTRGNQPQHF. CDR3 sequence (DNA): TGTGCCTGGAGTACCAGGGGGAATCAGCCCCAGCATTTT. This chain connects TRBV30 to TRBJ1-5; 7 nucleotides agree with TRBD1. The germline V gene encodes CDR1 GTSNPN and CDR2 SVGIG (reference sequence). V shed 2 bases and J 4 bases; nucleotides not matched to a gene: 2. The CDR3 loop spans 13 amino acids.

V gene TRBV19 combines with J gene TRBJ2-1; the D is unclear. This CDR3 spans 15 amino acids. Trimming left V 5 bases short and J 4 bases short, with 15 bases between. Per germline, CDR1 LNHDA and CDR2 SQIVND (reference sequence). The CDR3 coding sequence is TGTGCCAGTAGTCGTACGGCAGGAGTATACAATGAGCAGTTCTTC. This translates into CASSRTAGVYNEQFF.

This clone came up a few times. J is TRBJ2-5 and V is TRBV29-1; 7 nucleotides agree with TRBD1. This CDR3 has 13 residues. Germline-derived CDR1 and CDR2 are SQVTM and ANQGSEA. Trimming removed 3 bases from V and 5 bases from J; junction bases left unmatched: 6. In DNA form, the CDR3 reads TGCAGCGTTGATCGACAGGGTAGGGAGACCCAGTACTTC. Residues: CSVDRQGRETQYF.

The rearrangement uses TRBV27 and TRBJ2-7; weak D call: TRBD2 (5 bases). Trimming took off 5 bases at V and 3 bases at J, with 20 bases between the two ends. The CDR3 extends over 16 amino acids. Germline values: CDR1 MNHEY, CDR2 SMNVEV (reference sequence). The CDR3 loop reads CASSLLGPRGNYEQYF. CDR3 bases: TGTGCCAGCAGTCTCCTAGGACCTAGAGGGAACTACGAGCAGTACTTC.

The V and J genes are TRBV7-2 and TRBJ2-7; TRBD1 matches 10 bases. Germline CDR1 reads SGHTA; CDR2 reads FQGNSA. J was trimmed by 6 bases and V by 6 bases; bases with no gene match: 8. The CDR3 is 14 residues long. The CDR3 DNA reads as TGTGCCAGCAGAACCGGGACAGGGGCGCGCGAGCAGTACTTC. Protein sequence: CASRTGTGAREQYF. The full variable domain, its missing parts supplied by reference TRBV7-2 and TRBJ2-7, is GAGVSQSPSNKVTEKGKDVELRCDPISGHTALYWYRQSLGQGLEFLIYFQGNSAPDKSGLPSDRFSAERTGGSVSTLTIQRTQQEDSAVYLCASRTGTGAREQYFGPGTRLTVT.

The chain employs TRBV29-1 and TRBJ1-1, with D unresolved. Per the germline V gene, CDR1 is SQVTM and CDR2 is ANQGSEA. CDR3 length equals 13 residues. Trimming removed 7 bases from V and 3 bases from J, with 15 bases in between. CDR3 residues: CSGALARDTEAFF. The CDR3 DNA sequence: TGCAGCGGCGCTCTTGCTCGGGACACTGAAGCTTTCTTT.

The CDR3 is CAWSPRRLAGNQETQYF. The CDR3 nucleotides are TGTGCCTGGAGTCCCCGACGACTAGCCGGGAACCAAGAGACCCAGTACTTC. The V gene is TRBV30, the J gene TRBJ2-5; TRBD2 agrees at 7 bases. Unmatched junction bases numbered 12, after V lost 2 bases and J lost 0 bases. Germline lookup yields CDR1 GTSNPN and CDR2 SVGIG (reference sequence). CDR3 length: 17 amino acids.

This clone was seen a few times. The rearrangement links TRBV2 to TRBJ2-5, with D maybe TRBD1 (6 bases). V shed 3 bases and J shed 5 bases, with 16 bases lying between them. From germline, CDR1 is SNHLY and CDR2 FYNNEI. The CDR3 length is 15 residues. CDR3 sequence (DNA): TGTGCCAGCAGTGATAGGGGGTCCCCCGGGGAGACCCAGTACTTC. It codes for CASSDRGSPGETQYF.

The chain recombines TRBV27 with TRBJ2-1, with 7 bases aligning to TRBD1. V lost 3 bases, J lost 8 bases, and 13 bases stayed unmatched. The CDR3 has 16 residues. Germline lookup yields CDR1 MNHEY and CDR2 SMNVEV (reference sequence). The chain's CDR3 is CASSFELGGAGHEQFF. CDR3 in DNA: TGTGCCAGCAGTTTTGAATTAGGGGGCGCCGGCCATGAGCAGTTCTTC.

This chain connects TRBV6-5 to TRBJ2-7; 7 bases are a match to TRBD1. The CDR3 has 14 residues. Germline V CDR1 and CDR2: MNHEY, SVGAGI. Losses at the gene ends were 8 bases for V and 1 base for J; bases not matched to a gene: 8. The CDR3 loop reads CASGGQASSYEQYF. CDR3 DNA sequence: TGTGCCAGCGGAGGACAGGCGTCTTCCTACGAGCAGTACTTC.

CDR3 protein: CASIGPGTYNEQFF. DNA of the CDR3: TGTGCCAGCATCGGCCCGGGAACGTACAATGAGCAGTTCTTC. V usage is TRBV2 and J usage is TRBJ2-1, with D perhaps TRBD2 (5 bases). V lost 7 bases to trimming and J lost 4 bases, with 14 bases between them. The germline gives CDR1 SNHLY, CDR2 FYNNEI. CDR3 length equals 14 residues.

In its sample, this clone was seen a few times. The rearrangement joins TRBV29-1 to TRBJ2-7, with a tentative D call TRBD2 (5 bases). The CDR3 covers 16 residues. The V end was cut by 4 bases, the J end by 2 bases, with 21 bases between. CDR1 is SQVTM and CDR2 is ANQGSEA in the germline V gene. The chain's CDR3 is CSVAGRGGEHTYEQYF. As DNA, the CDR3 is TGCAGCGTTGCTGGGAGAGGCGGAGAGCACACCTACGAGCAGTACTTC.

The chain employs TRBV19 and TRBJ2-1, with 7 bases fitting TRBD2. The CDR3 is made up of 16 amino acids. Germline loops: CDR1 LNHDA, CDR2 SQIVND (reference sequence). V lost 5 bases and J lost 0; bases outside the gene matches: 7. CDR3 bases: TGTGCCAGTAGTCCCTCAGCGGGGAGCTCCTACAATGAGCAGTTCTTC. Protein product: CASSPSAGSSYNEQFF.

The chain has TRBV27 and TRBJ2-3; tentative D call: TRBD2 (5 bases). Trimming pared 6 bases from V and 2 bases from J, leaving 9 bases between. Germline values: CDR1 MNHEY, CDR2 SMNVEV (reference sequence). The CDR3 totals 13 residues. The CDR3 sequence: CASRRTSTDTQYF. CDR3 in DNA: TGTGCCAGCAGACGGACTTCCACAGATACGCAGTATTTT.

V is TRBV14 and J is TRBJ1-2; D ambiguous. Deletions cut 1 base from V and 5 bases from J, with 8 bases between. This CDR3 contains 13 residues. The germline CDR1 and CDR2 sequences are SGHDN and FVKESK. The CDR3 coding sequence is TGTGCCAGCAGCCAAGGGCCGATGTATGGCTACACCTTC. Residues: CASSQGPMYGYTF.

The rearrangement uses TRBV4-3 and TRBJ2-7; TRBD2 aligns across 12 bases. After removal of 6 bases from V and 6 bases from J, the junction contained 6 bases not matched to a gene. Looked up from germline, CDR1 is LGHNA and CDR2 is YSLEER. The CDR3 has 14 amino acids. The CDR3 region is CASRPSGRAGEQYF. The CDR3 nucleotides read TGCGCCAGCAGGCCTAGCGGGAGGGCCGGCGAGCAGTACTTC.

This clone has more than one count but fewer than ten. The gene calls are TRBV9 and TRBJ2-1; TRBD2 aligns across 10 bases. This CDR3 has 21 residues. In germline, CDR1 is SGDLS, CDR2 YYNGEE. V gave up 0 bases and J gave up 5 bases; unmatched junction bases: 20. The CDR3 DNA reads TGTGCCAGCAGCGTAGCTCCCGAGGGTCTAGCGGGAGCCCGACCCAACAATGAGCAGTTCTTC. Its protein is CASSVAPEGLAGARPNNEQFF.

There are a few counts of this clone. This chain uses TRBV29-1 with TRBJ2-7, with 8 bases fitting TRBD1. Losses at the gene ends were 1 base for V and 4 bases for J; bases not matched to a gene: 6. The germline V gene encodes CDR1 SQVTM and CDR2 ANQGSEA. This CDR3 is built from 14 residues. CDR3 nucleotides: TGCAGCGTTGAAGCCCCAGGGGGCAAATACGAGCAGTACTTC. This gives the protein CSVEAPGGKYEQYF.

The rearrangement links TRBV5-6 to TRBJ2-7; 7 bases are shared with TRBD1. From germline, CDR1 is SGHDT and CDR2 YYEEEE. The CDR3 consists of 14 residues. Losses at the gene ends were 0 bases for V and 4 bases for J; bases not matched to a gene: 4. CDR3 nucleotide sequence: TGTGCCAGCAGCTTGGAAGGGACAGCGTACGAGCAGTACTTC. It yields the protein CASSLEGTAYEQYF.

As to this clone: In the same sample, other DNA sequences code for this CDR3. This chain's CDR3 is CASSSGLAGRTDTQYF. The DNA of the CDR3 is TGTGCCAGCAGCTCCGGACTAGCGGGGCGCACAGATACGCAGTATTTT. The chain couples TRBV7-2 to TRBJ2-3; 12 nucleotides line up with TRBD2. Germline V gives CDR1 SGHTA, CDR2 FQGNSA. V trimming: 4 bases; J trimming: 1 base; junction bases outside the gene matches: 3. The CDR3 has 16 amino acids.

This clone was seen more than once but under ten times. The chain combines TRBV9 with TRBJ2-7; 7 nucleotides match TRBD1. CDR1 is SGDLS and CDR2 is YYNGEE in the germline V gene. V lost 4 bases to trimming and J lost 2 bases; unmatched junction nucleotides: 9. The length of the CDR3 is 15 residues. CDR3 sequence: CASSLRTGGTYEQYF. In DNA, the CDR3 is TGTGCCAGCAGCCTCCGGACAGGTGGCACCTACGAGCAGTACTTC. Supplemented by reference TRBV9 and TRBJ2-7, the full variable domain reads DSGVTQTPKHLITATGQRVTLRCSPRSGDLSVYWYQQSLDQGLQFLIQYYNGEERAKGNILERFSAQQFPDLHSELNLSSLELGDSALYFCASSLRTGGTYEQYFGPGTRLTVT.

This clone was counted a few times. The chain recombines TRBV7-9 with TRBJ2-5, with 9 bases that match TRBD1. Trimming cost V 5 bases and J 2 bases; bases outside gene matches: 6. CDR1 and CDR2 (germline): SEHNR, FQNEAQ (reference sequence). The CDR3 has 15 amino acids. This CDR3 reads CASSARGTGQETQYF. The CDR3 nucleotides read TGTGCCAGCAGCGCCCGAGGGACAGGGCAAGAGACCCAGTACTTC.

This clone was observed a few times. V gene TRBV9 combines with J gene TRBJ2-1; 8 bases line up with TRBD2. This CDR3 has 15 residues. CDR1 and CDR2 (germline): SGDLS, YYNGEE. V was clipped by 2 bases and J by 3 bases; unmatched bases: 4. The CDR3 sequence is CASSVGLEHYNEQFF. CDR3 DNA sequence: TGTGCCAGCAGCGTGGGACTAGAGCACTACAATGAGCAGTTCTTC.

To note about this clone: The same CDR3 is also encoded by other DNA sequences in this sample. The rearrangement joins TRBV20-1 to TRBJ2-7; D remains unclear. CDR1 is DFQATT and CDR2 is SNEGSKA in the germline V gene (reference sequence). The germline V and J ends were trimmed by 0 bases and 0 bases, with 0 bases remaining between them. This CDR3 spans 11 amino acids. Here the CDR3 reads CSARDSYEQYF. CDR3 in DNA: TGCAGTGCTAGAGACTCCTACGAGCAGTACTTC.

The gene calls are TRBV4-3 and TRBJ2-7; the match to TRBD1 covers 8 bases. The length of the CDR3 is 15 residues. The V and J ends lost 3 bases and 2 bases, in that order; junction bases with no gene match: 6. Germline V gives CDR1 LGHNA, CDR2 YSLEER. As DNA, the CDR3 is TGCGCCAGCAGCCACTCAGGGGGCCCCACCTACGAGCAGTACTTC. This codes for CASSHSGGPTYEQYF.

The chain joins TRBV5-6 to TRBJ1-2; D remains unclear. This CDR3 has 15 amino acids. Germline CDR1 SGHDT, CDR2 YYEEEE. With 4 bases removed from V and 2 bases from J, the gap between germline ends came to 15 bases. Here the CDR3 reads CASSVPRRWNYGYTF. For the CDR3, the DNA is TGTGCCAGCAGCGTCCCGAGGCGGTGGAACTATGGCTACACCTTC.

The chain has TRBV7-2 and TRBJ2-3; TRBD2 is a possible D gene (5 bases). Trimming cost V 5 bases and J 0 bases, with 12 bases left between them. Germline-derived CDR1 and CDR2 are SGHTA and FQGNSA. There are 15 residues in the CDR3. In DNA, the CDR3 is TGTGCCAGCAGCCGTTCGAGCGGAAGCACAGATACGCAGTATTTT. It encodes CASSRSSGSTDTQYF.

In its sample, this clone was seen a few times. The rearrangement joins TRBV15 to TRBJ2-2; maybe TRBD2 (6 bases). CDR1 LNHNV and CDR2 YYDKDF come from the germline V gene (reference sequence). The ends were cut back, 2 bases at V and 0 bases at J, with 7 bases in the middle. The CDR3 runs 15 residues. CDR3 amino acids: CATSRRDSNTGELFF. Written as DNA, the CDR3 is TGTGCCACCAGCAGACGGGACTCGAACACCGGGGAGCTGTTTTTT.